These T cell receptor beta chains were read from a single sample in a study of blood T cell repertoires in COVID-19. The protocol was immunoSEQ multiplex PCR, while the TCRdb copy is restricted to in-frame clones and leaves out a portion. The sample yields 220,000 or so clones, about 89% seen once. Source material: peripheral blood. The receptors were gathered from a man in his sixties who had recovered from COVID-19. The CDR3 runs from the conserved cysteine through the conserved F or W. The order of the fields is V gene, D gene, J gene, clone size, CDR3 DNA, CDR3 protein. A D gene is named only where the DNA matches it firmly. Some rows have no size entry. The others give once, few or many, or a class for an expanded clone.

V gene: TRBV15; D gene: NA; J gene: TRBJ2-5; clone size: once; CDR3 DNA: TGTGCCACCAGCAGAGCAGGGGTACGGCAAGAGACCCAGTACTTC; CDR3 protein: CATSRAGVRQETQYF
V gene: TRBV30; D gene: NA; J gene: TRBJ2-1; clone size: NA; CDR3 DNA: TGTGCCTGGAGTAGCCCAGCGCTTTCAAATGAGCAGTTCTTC; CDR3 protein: CAWSSPALSNEQFF
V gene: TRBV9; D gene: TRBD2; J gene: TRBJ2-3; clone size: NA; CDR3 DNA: TGTGCCAGCAGCGATTCGACTAGCGGAGTAGGCCATACGCAGTATTTT; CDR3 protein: CASSDSTSGVGHTQYF
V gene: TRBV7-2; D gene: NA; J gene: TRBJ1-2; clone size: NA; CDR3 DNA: TGTGCCAGCAGCTTAGGCGGGACGGGTTCCTATGGCTACACCTTC; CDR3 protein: CASSLGGTGSYGYTF
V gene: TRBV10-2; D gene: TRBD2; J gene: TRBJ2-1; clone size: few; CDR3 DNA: TGCGCCAGCAGGGCGGGAGGTTTCTATGAGCAGTTCTTC; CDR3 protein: CASRAGGFYEQFF
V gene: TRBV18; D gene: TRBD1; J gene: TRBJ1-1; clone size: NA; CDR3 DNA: TGTGCCAGCTCACCATCGGCAGGGGGCACTGAAGCTTTCTTT; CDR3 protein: CASSPSAGGTEAFF
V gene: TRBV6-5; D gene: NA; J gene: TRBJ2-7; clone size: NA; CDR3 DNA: TGTGCCAGCAGTTCTCGGCGCGGATACGAGCAGTACTTC; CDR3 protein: CASSSRRGYEQYF
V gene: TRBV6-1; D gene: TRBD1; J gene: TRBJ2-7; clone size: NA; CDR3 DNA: TGTGCCAGCAGTGTAAGACAGGGCCAGAGCTCCTACGAGCAGTACTTC; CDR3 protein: CASSVRQGQSSYEQYF
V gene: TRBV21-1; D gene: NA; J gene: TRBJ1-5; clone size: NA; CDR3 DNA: TGTGCCAGCAGCAAAGCCGGGACAGGGAAAAACTTGCAGAATCAGCCCCAGCATTTT; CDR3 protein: CASSKAGTGKNLQNQPQHF
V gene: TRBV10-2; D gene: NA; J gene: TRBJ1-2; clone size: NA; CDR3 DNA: TGCGCCAGCCAAGAGGGGGGGCGAGGGGGCTACACCTTC; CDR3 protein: CASQEGGRGGYTF